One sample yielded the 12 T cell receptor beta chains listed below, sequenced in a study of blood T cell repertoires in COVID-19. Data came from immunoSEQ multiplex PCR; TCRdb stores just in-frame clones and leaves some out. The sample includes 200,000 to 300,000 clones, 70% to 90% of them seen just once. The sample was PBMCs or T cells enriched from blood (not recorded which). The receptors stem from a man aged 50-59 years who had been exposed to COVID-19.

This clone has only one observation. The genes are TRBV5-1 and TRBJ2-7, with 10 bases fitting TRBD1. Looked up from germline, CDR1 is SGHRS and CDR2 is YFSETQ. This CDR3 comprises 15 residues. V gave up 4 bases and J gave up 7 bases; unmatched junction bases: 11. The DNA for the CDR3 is TGCGCCAGCAGCGCGCACCGGGACAGGGGTGGGGAGCAGTACTTC. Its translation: CASSAHRDRGGEQYF.

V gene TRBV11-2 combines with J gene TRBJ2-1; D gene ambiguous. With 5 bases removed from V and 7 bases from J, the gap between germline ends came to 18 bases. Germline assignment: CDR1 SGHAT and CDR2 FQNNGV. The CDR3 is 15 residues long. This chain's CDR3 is CASSPWRRSKNEQFF. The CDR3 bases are TGTGCCAGCAGCCCTTGGCGGCGCTCGAAAAATGAGCAGTTCTTC.

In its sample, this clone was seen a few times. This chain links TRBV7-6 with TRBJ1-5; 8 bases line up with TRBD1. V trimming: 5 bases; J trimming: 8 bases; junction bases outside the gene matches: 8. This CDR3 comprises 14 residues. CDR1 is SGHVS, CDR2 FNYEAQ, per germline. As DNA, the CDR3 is TGTGCCAGCAGCCCGACAGGGGAAGGGGAGCCCCAGCATTTT. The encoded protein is CASSPTGEGEPQHF. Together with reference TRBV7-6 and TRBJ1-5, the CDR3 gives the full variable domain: GAGVSQSPRYKVTKRGQDVALRCDPISGHVSLYWYRQALGQGPEFLTYFNYEAQQDKSGLPNDRFSAERPEGSISTLTIQRTEQRDSAMYRCASSPTGEGEPQHFGDGTRLSIL.

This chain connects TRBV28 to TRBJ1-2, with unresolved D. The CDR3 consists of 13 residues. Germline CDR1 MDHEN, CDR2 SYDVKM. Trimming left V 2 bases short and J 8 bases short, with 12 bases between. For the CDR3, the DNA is TGTGCCAGCAGTTTACTAGGAAAAGCGGGCTACACCTTC. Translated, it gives CASSLLGKAGYTF.

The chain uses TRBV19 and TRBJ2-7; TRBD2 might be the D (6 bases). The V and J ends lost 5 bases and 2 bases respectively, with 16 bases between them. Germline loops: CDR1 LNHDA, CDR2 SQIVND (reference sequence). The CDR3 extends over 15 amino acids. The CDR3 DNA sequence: TGTGCCAGTAGTCTCGTAGTCGGAGGGACCTACGAGCAGTACTTC. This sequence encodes CASSLVVGGTYEQYF.

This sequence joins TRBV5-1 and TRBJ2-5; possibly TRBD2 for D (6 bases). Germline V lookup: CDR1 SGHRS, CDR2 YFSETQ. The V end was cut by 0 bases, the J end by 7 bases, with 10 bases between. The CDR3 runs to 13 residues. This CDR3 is CASSLGGGGTQYF. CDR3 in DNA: TGCGCCAGCAGCTTGGGGGGAGGAGGGACCCAGTACTTC. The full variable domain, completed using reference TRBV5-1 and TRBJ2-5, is KAGVTQTPRYLIKTRGQQVTLSCSPISGHRSVSWYQQTPGQGLQFLFEYFSETQRNKGNFPGRFSGRQFSNSRSEMNVSTLELGDSALYLCASSLGGGGTQYFGPGTRLLVL.

The CDR3 sequence is CASSWAGTTYEQYV. In DNA, the CDR3 is TGTGCCAGCAGCTGGGCCGGGACTACCTACGAGCAGTACGTC. The V call is TRBV7-9, the J call TRBJ2-7; 7 nucleotides match TRBD2. Trimming removed 4 bases from V and 2 bases from J; junction bases left unmatched: 5. The germline V gene has CDR1 SEHNR and CDR2 FQNEAQ (reference sequence). The CDR3 consists of 14 residues.

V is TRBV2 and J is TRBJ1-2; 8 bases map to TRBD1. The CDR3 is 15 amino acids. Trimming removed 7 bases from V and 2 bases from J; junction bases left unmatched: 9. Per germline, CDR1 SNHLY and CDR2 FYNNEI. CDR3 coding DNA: TGTGCCAGCACCGCCCCCTCAGGGGGCAACTATGGCTACACCTTC. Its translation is CASTAPSGGNYGYTF.

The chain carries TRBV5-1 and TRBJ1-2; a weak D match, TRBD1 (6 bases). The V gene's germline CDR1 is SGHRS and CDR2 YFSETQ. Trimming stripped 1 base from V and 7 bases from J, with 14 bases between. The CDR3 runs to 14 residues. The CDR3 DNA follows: TGCGCCAGCAGCTTGAGCGACAGGTTGAGTGGCTACACCTTC. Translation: CASSLSDRLSGYTF.

This CDR3 is CAISAAGQNTEAFF. In DNA, the CDR3 is TGTGCCATCAGTGCCGCAGGGCAGAACACTGAAGCTTTCTTT. This rearrangement joins TRBV10-3 to TRBJ1-1; possible D gene TRBD1, 5 bases. Trimming cost V 4 bases and J 1 base, with 10 bases left between them. This CDR3 has 14 residues. Germline CDR1 ENHRY, CDR2 SYGVKD.

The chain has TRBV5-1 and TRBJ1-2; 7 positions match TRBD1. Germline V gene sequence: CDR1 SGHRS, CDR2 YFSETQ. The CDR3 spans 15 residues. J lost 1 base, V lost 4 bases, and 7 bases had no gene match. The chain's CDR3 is CASSRGTEGNYGYTF. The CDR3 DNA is TGCGCCAGCAGCCGGGGGACAGAAGGTAACTATGGCTACACCTTC. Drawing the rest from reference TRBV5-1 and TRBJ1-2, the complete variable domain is KAGVTQTPRYLIKTRGQQVTLSCSPISGHRSVSWYQQTPGQGLQFLFEYFSETQRNKGNFPGRFSGRQFSNSRSEMNVSTLELGDSALYLCASSRGTEGNYGYTFGSGTRLTVV.

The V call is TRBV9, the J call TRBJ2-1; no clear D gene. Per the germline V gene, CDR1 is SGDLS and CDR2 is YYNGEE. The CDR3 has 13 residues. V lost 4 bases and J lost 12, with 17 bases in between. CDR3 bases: TGTGCCAGCAGCACTCCTCCGATCCGAAGGCAGTTCTTC. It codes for CASSTPPIRRQFF. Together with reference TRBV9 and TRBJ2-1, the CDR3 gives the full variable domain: DSGVTQTPKHLITATGQRVTLRCSPRSGDLSVYWYQQSLDQGLQFLIQYYNGEERAKGNILERFSAQQFPDLHSELNLSSLELGDSALYFCASSTPPIRRQFFGPGTRLTVL.